This T cell receptor (beta chain) was obtained from a study of identical twins. Study-level results: Rather than following the same donors, the conclusions depended on cross-sectional statistical analysis.

CDR3 length equals 15 residues. Trimming took 0 bases from V and 2 from J, leaving 9 bases between them. Germline V CDR1 and CDR2: SGHRS, YFSETQ. Donors were all healthy Caucasians. This clonotype was counted between two and nine times. Antigen: not known. In TCRdb, the 5' RACE reads were re-called with MiXCR into one record per CDR3 protein. The data contain roughly 630,000 distinct CDR3 sequences, about 7.6% of them singletons. This sample was shared with a second study, whose subject was yellow fever vaccine responses in identical twins.

Material: PBMCs. The V and J genes are TRBV5-1 and TRBJ1-3, with TRBD1 as a possible D gene (5 bases). The clonotype was recovered from a woman aged 18-30 years in good health. CDR3 coding DNA: TGCGCCAGCAGCTTGGGTGGGACCGCTGGAAACACCATATATTTT. Its translation: CASSLGGTAGNTIYF.